These 28 T cell receptor beta chains were sequenced from one sample in a study of OX40 agonist ivuxolimab in advanced cancers. TCRdb's copy holds only in-frame clones and misses some; the assay was immunoSEQ multiplex PCR. Among about 60,000 clones listed, 80% to 90% were seen once. Sequences were derived from CD4+ or CD8+ T cells sorted from blood, sampled in a trial of the OX40 agonist ivuxolimab. The origin of the receptors is an adult with an advanced solid tumor such as melanoma, head and neck, liver or kidney cancer.

The chain carries TRBV4-1 and TRBJ2-2; TRBD2 might be the D (5 bases). Germline CDR1 is MGHRA and CDR2 is YSYEKL. The CDR3 length is 15 residues. The V and J ends lost 3 bases and 3 bases respectively, with 11 bases between them. CDR3 nucleotide sequence: TGCGCCAGCAGCCATAGGGAGTTGGACACCGGGGAGCTGTTTTTT. Its protein is CASSHRELDTGELFF.

The genes are TRBV6-5 and TRBJ1-6, with TRBD1 identical over 8 bases. The CDR3 covers 15 residues. In germline, CDR1 is MNHEY, CDR2 SVGAGI. The junction had 3 bases not matched to a gene; V was cut back by 7 bases and J by 1 base. CDR3 protein: CASTDRGSYNSPLHF. CDR3 sequence (DNA): TGTGCCAGCACTGACAGGGGATCCTATAATTCACCCCTCCACTTT.

V gene TRBV6-6 combines with J gene TRBJ2-5; 9 bases map to TRBD1. Germline values: CDR1 MNHNY, CDR2 SVGAGI (reference sequence). The CDR3 totals 14 residues. V lost 6 bases and J lost 5; bases outside the gene matches: 7. The CDR3 sequence is CASSRTGVRETQYF. The CDR3 DNA reads TGTGCCAGCAGCAGGACAGGGGTGAGGGAGACCCAGTACTTC.

This chain links TRBV7-9 with TRBJ2-3; TRBD2 matches at 12 bases. From germline, CDR1 is SEHNR and CDR2 FQNEAQ (reference sequence). After removal of 3 bases from V and 4 bases from J, the junction contained 8 bases not matched to a gene. The CDR3 covers 17 residues. As DNA, the CDR3 is TGTGCCAGCAGCTTTCTAGCGGGAGGGCCCTGGGCAGATACGCAGTATTTT. Translation: CASSFLAGGPWADTQYF.

This chain connects TRBV9 to TRBJ2-1, with 7 bases lining up with TRBD1. The ends lost 4 bases at V and 6 bases at J; junction bases unmatched: 7. Germline lookup yields CDR1 SGDLS and CDR2 YYNGEE. This CDR3 comprises 14 residues. The DNA for the CDR3 is TGTGCCAGCAGCCCTAGACAGGGACCCAATGAGCAGTTCTTC. This codes for CASSPRQGPNEQFF. Together with reference TRBV9 and TRBJ2-1, the CDR3 gives the full variable domain: DSGVTQTPKHLITATGQRVTLRCSPRSGDLSVYWYQQSLDQGLQFLIQYYNGEERAKGNILERFSAQQFPDLHSELNLSSLELGDSALYFCASSPRQGPNEQFFGPGTRLTVL.

The V gene is TRBV9, the J gene TRBJ1-3; 12 bases match TRBD1. Trimming removed 3 bases from V and 3 bases from J; junction bases left unmatched: 10. The length of the CDR3 is 18 residues. The germline CDR1 and CDR2 sequences are SGDLS and YYNGEE. CDR3 amino acids: CASSAAAGTGGFGNTIYF. The CDR3 DNA reads TGTGCCAGCAGCGCGGCCGCCGGGACAGGGGGCTTTGGAAACACCATATATTTT.

J is TRBJ1-1 and V is TRBV19; the match to TRBD1 covers 7 bases. CDR1 and CDR2 (germline): LNHDA, SQIVND (reference sequence). J gave up 1 base and V 6 bases, and 14 bases lay outside the gene matches. The CDR3 covers 17 residues. CDR3 nucleotides: TGTGCCAGTAGCCAAAGACAGGGACCTCCAGGGAACACTGAAGCTTTCTTT. Its translation is CASSQRQGPPGNTEAFF.

The J gene is TRBJ2-7, the V gene TRBV5-4; 7 nucleotides line up with TRBD1. V dropped 7 bases and J dropped 3; count of bases not matched to a gene: 10. The CDR3 is 14 amino acids. Germline V gene lookup returns CDR1 SGHNT and CDR2 YYREEE (reference sequence). The CDR3 nucleotides are TGTGCCAGCTTTAAGGACAGGACCTTCTACGAGCAGTACGTC. This encodes CASFKDRTFYEQYV.

The V and J genes are TRBV28 and TRBJ2-5, with 10 bases lining up with TRBD2. CDR3 length: 15 amino acids. The ends lost 3 bases at V and 5 bases at J; junction bases unmatched: 6. Germline loops: CDR1 MDHEN, CDR2 SYDVKM. The CDR3 here is CASSLSSGSKETQYF. DNA for the CDR3: TGTGCCAGCAGTTTGTCTAGCGGGAGTAAGGAGACCCAGTACTTC.

J is TRBJ2-7 and V is TRBV6-5; D is unresolved. Trimming took off 6 bases at V and 0 bases at J, with 6 bases between the two ends. The length of the CDR3 is 12 residues. Germline V CDR1 and CDR2: MNHEY, SVGAGI. Here the CDR3 DNA reads TGTGCCAGCAGGGACCGCTCCTACGAGCAGTACTTC. Amino acid sequence: CASRDRSYEQYF.

The genes are TRBV19 and TRBJ2-1; a possible D gene is TRBD2 (5 bases). The germline gives CDR1 LNHDA, CDR2 SQIVND (reference sequence). CDR3 length: 13 residues. V was cut by 6 bases and J by 4 bases, with 10 bases left in between. The CDR3 DNA reads as TGTGCCAGTAGATCAGAGGGTTACAATGAGCAGTTCTTC. Translating gives CASRSEGYNEQFF.

This chain uses TRBV9 with TRBJ2-1, with a tentative D call TRBD2 (5 bases). V lost 1 base and J 8 bases, leaving 16 bases between the germline ends. Germline V gene data show CDR1 as SGDLS and CDR2 as YYNGEE. The CDR3 has 15 amino acids. CDR3 in DNA: TGTGCCAGCAGCGTATCCCCCTCTAACGGGGATGAGCAGTTCTTC. Amino acid sequence: CASSVSPSNGDEQFF.

This clone was found once. The chain has TRBV6-4 and TRBJ2-3; D remains unclear. V gave up 2 bases and J gave up 2 bases, with 11 bases separating them. CDR1 and CDR2 (germline): MRHNA, SNTAGT. This CDR3 region has 15 residues. CDR3 sequence reads: CASSDVPASTDTQYF. CDR3 sequence (DNA): TGTGCCAGCAGTGACGTACCGGCCTCCACAGATACGCAGTATTTT.

The chain has TRBV28 and TRBJ1-1, with unresolved D. This CDR3 spans 12 amino acids. V was trimmed by 1 base and J by 5 bases, leaving 5 bases between them. In germline, CDR1 is MDHEN, CDR2 SYDVKM. The CDR3 loop reads CASSLYATEAFF. The CDR3 DNA is TGTGCCAGCAGTTTATACGCTACTGAAGCTTTCTTT.

This rearrangement joins TRBV7-6 to TRBJ2-7; the match to TRBD2 covers 10 bases. CDR1 and CDR2 (germline): SGHVS, FNYEAQ. J gave up 1 base and V 1 base, and 1 base lay outside the gene matches. The CDR3 has 15 residues. The chain's CDR3 is CASSLEAGGSYEQYV. The CDR3 nucleotides read TGTGCCAGCAGCTTAGAAGCGGGAGGGTCCTACGAGCAGTACGTC.

The genes are TRBV9 and TRBJ1-2; TRBD1 might be the D (5 bases). The CDR3 is 14 amino acids. CDR1 and CDR2 from the germline V gene are SGDLS and YYNGEE. V gave up 3 bases and J gave up 4 bases, with 13 bases separating them. The CDR3 region is CASSGSQGPYGYTF. The CDR3 DNA follows: TGTGCCAGCAGCGGGTCGCAGGGACCCTATGGCTACACCTTC. Full variable domain (missing parts from reference TRBV9 and TRBJ1-2): DSGVTQTPKHLITATGQRVTLRCSPRSGDLSVYWYQQSLDQGLQFLIQYYNGEERAKGNILERFSAQQFPDLHSELNLSSLELGDSALYFCASSGSQGPYGYTFGSGTRLTVV.

This chain joins TRBV5-6 and TRBJ2-1; the D gene is possibly TRBD2 (5 bases). The ends were cut back, 6 bases at V and 7 bases at J, with 11 bases in the middle. The CDR3 length is 12 residues. CDR1 and CDR2 (germline): SGHDT, YYEEEE. This CDR3 reads CASNRGVNEQFF. In DNA, the CDR3 is TGTGCCAGCAATCGGGGAGTGAATGAGCAGTTCTTC.

The V call is TRBV5-6, the J call TRBJ1-5; perhaps TRBD1 as D (5 bases). Trimming removed 1 base from V and 4 bases from J, with 15 bases in between. The CDR3 extends over 16 amino acids. Germline lookup yields CDR1 SGHDT and CDR2 YYEEEE. The CDR3 loop is CASSLYRQGWNQPQHF. CDR3 nucleotide sequence: TGTGCCAGCAGCTTGTACCGGCAGGGTTGGAATCAGCCCCAGCATTTT.

The chain uses TRBV5-4 and TRBJ1-3; D is unresolved. Trimming pared 4 bases from V and 0 bases from J, leaving 14 bases between. The CDR3 totals 16 residues. Germline lookup yields CDR1 SGHNT and CDR2 YYREEE (reference sequence). This CDR3 is CASSAAGPNSGNTIYF. The CDR3 DNA is TGTGCCAGCAGCGCAGCTGGGCCAAACTCTGGAAACACCATATATTTT. Combining the CDR3 with reference TRBV5-4 and TRBJ1-3 gives the whole variable domain ETGVTQSPTHLIKTRGQQVTLRCSSQSGHNTVSWYQQALGQGPQFIFQYYREEENGRGNFPPRFSGLQFPNYSSELNVNALELDDSALYLCASSAAGPNSGNTIYFGEGSWLTVV.

This clone has only one observation. The chain couples TRBV9 to TRBJ2-3; D perhaps matches TRBD1 (5 bases). This CDR3 spans 15 amino acids. Per the germline V gene, CDR1 is SGDLS and CDR2 is YYNGEE. Trimming cost V 3 bases and J 2 bases, with 13 bases left between them. The CDR3, as DNA: TGTGCCAGCAGCGCAGAGACAGATAACACAGATACGCAGTATTTT. This gives the protein CASSAETDNTDTQYF.

This clone turned up a few times. The V and J genes are TRBV7-2 and TRBJ1-2; D not resolved. V was cut by 1 base and J by 3 bases, with 9 bases left in between. Germline CDR1 reads SGHTA; CDR2 reads FQGNSA. CDR3 length: 14 residues. CDR3 coding DNA: TGTGCCAGCAGCTTAGGATGGACTGACTATGGCTACACCTTC. It specifies CASSLGWTDYGYTF.

The V call is TRBV13, the J call TRBJ1-3; D gene ambiguous. V lost 5 bases and J 4 bases, leaving 6 bases between the germline ends. The length of the CDR3 is 12 residues. CDR1 and CDR2 from the germline V gene are PRHDT and FYEKMQ (reference sequence). This CDR3 reads CASSARGNTIYF. The CDR3 coding sequence is TGTGCCAGCAGCGCAAGGGGAAACACCATATATTTT.

The V and J genes are TRBV5-8 and TRBJ2-3, with a weak D call TRBD2 (5 bases). In germline, CDR1 is SGHTS, CDR2 YDEGEE. Trimming cost V 1 base and J 0 bases, with 9 bases left between them. The CDR3 sequence is 15 residues long. This chain's CDR3 is CASSLRGSSTDTQYF. The CDR3 nucleotides are TGTGCCAGCAGCTTGAGAGGGTCTAGCACAGATACGCAGTATTTT.

The chain uses TRBV18 and TRBJ2-7; TRBD2 aligns across 8 bases. V shed 5 bases, J shed 3 bases, and the junction held 6 bases outside the gene matches. The CDR3 length is 14 residues. Germline CDR1 is KGHSH and CDR2 is LQKENI. In DNA, the CDR3 is TGTGCCAGCTCATCTGCGGGAGGCGTCTACGAGCAGTACTTC. This gives the protein CASSSAGGVYEQYF. The full variable domain, in which reference TRBV18 and TRBJ2-7 provide the parts outside the CDR3, is NAGVMQNPRHLVRRRGQEARLRCSPMKGHSHVYWYRQLPEEGLKFMVYLQKENIIDESGMPKERFSAEFPKEGPSILRIQQVVRGDSAAYFCASSSAGGVYEQYFGPGTRLTVT.

This chain links TRBV4-1 with TRBJ2-1, with 15 bases matching TRBD2. V shed 3 bases, J shed 5 bases, and the junction held 5 bases outside the gene matches. This CDR3 region has 17 residues. The germline V gene has CDR1 MGHRA and CDR2 YSYEKL. CDR3 sequence (DNA): TGCGCCAGCAGCCACGTGGGACTAGCGGGAGGTCACAATGAGCAGTTCTTC. Translation: CASSHVGLAGGHNEQFF.

The gene calls are TRBV19 and TRBJ2-1; D not certain. Per the germline V gene, CDR1 is LNHDA and CDR2 is SQIVND (reference sequence). Deletions cut 5 bases from V and 7 bases from J, with 9 bases between. The length of the CDR3 is 12 residues. The CDR3 loop reads CASSHGVNEQFF. Written as DNA, the CDR3 is TGTGCCAGTAGTCATGGGGTTAATGAGCAGTTCTTC.

This clone was picked up one time. V is TRBV5-5 and J is TRBJ1-2, with D possibly TRBD1 on 6 matching bases. The germline gives CDR1 SGHKS, CDR2 YYEKEE (reference sequence). The V end was cut by 0 bases, the J end by 4 bases, with 10 bases between. The CDR3 is made up of 14 amino acids. CDR3 region: CASSLAGALYGYTF. The DNA for the CDR3 is TGTGCCAGCAGCTTGGCAGGGGCCCTCTATGGCTACACCTTC.

J is TRBJ2-7 and V is TRBV10-3; 9 bases map to TRBD2. The germline V gene encodes CDR1 ENHRY and CDR2 SYGVKD. V lost 8 bases, J lost 5 bases, and 13 bases stayed unmatched. The CDR3 runs to 15 residues. The CDR3 loop reads CAIGRASGIGNEQYF. The CDR3 region has the DNA TGTGCCATCGGCCGGGCTAGCGGGATAGGGAACGAGCAGTACTTC.